These T cell receptor beta chains were read from a single sample in a study of Ad26.COV2.S vaccination and SARS-CoV-2 variants. Using immunoSEQ multiplex PCR, the repertoire was profiled, and TCRdb retains in-frame clones only, with some absent. The data contain hundreds of thousands of clones, around 92% of them singletons. The sample here was peripheral blood, taken in a trial of Ad26.COV2.S vaccine versus placebo. The receptor set was obtained from a person between 18 and 59 years old who received the Ad26.COV2.S COVID-19 vaccine or a placebo. The CDR3 runs from the conserved cysteine through the conserved F or W. A D gene is named only where the DNA matches it firmly. A row's size may be missing; if present it is once, few, many or a size class.

V	D	size	J	CDR3	DNA
TRBV19	NA	NA	TRBJ1-5	CASSIPQSSFNQPQHF	TGTGCCAGTAGTATCCCCCAATCTTCTTTCAATCAGCCCCAGCATTTT
TRBV3-1/TRBV3-2	NA	NA	TRBJ1-1	CASSQDLSLKAFF	TGTGCCAGCAGCCAAGACCTATCATTGAAGGCTTTCTTT
TRBV19	TRBD1	NA	TRBJ1-3	CASRLQGAGNTIYF	TGTGCCAGTAGACTACAGGGGGCTGGAAACACCATATATTTT
TRBV5-6	NA	NA	TRBJ2-7	CASSSYYEQYF	TGTGCCAGCAGCTCGTACTACGAGCAGTACTTC
TRBV18	NA	NA	TRBJ1-2	CASSSEANYGYTF	TGTGCCAGCTCATCGGAGGCTAACTATGGCTACACCTTC
TRBV12-3/TRBV12-4	NA	NA	TRBJ2-1	CASSSLGDNEQFF	TGTGCCAGCAGTTCGTTGGGGGACAATGAGCAGTTCTTC
TRBV2	NA	NA	TRBJ2-7	CASSGRGALRDEQYF	TGTGCCAGCAGCGGCCGCGGGGCTCTTAGAGACGAGCAGTACTTC
TRBV27	NA	NA	TRBJ2-3	CASSLYRGRTDTQYF	TGTGCCAGCAGCCTATACAGAGGGCGCACAGATACGCAGTATTTT
TRBV19	NA	NA	TRBJ2-3	CASSILDTQYF	TGTGCCAGTAGTATTTTAGATACGCAGTATTTT
TRBV14	NA	NA	TRBJ2-2	CASSRGINTGELFF	TGTGCCAGCAGCCGAGGGATAAACACCGGGGAGCTGTTTTTT
TRBV13	NA	once	TRBJ2-3	CASSHGSDTQYF	TGTGCCAGCAGCCATGGATCCGATACGCAGTATTTT
TRBV4-3	NA	NA	TRBJ1-3	CASSQGAFSGNTIYF	TGCGCCAGCAGCCAAGGAGCGTTCTCTGGAAACACCATATATTTT
TRBV19	TRBD1	few	TRBJ2-7	CASSMRDRTYEQYF	TGTGCCAGTAGTATGAGGGACAGGACCTACGAGCAGTACTTC
TRBV7-2	TRBD2	NA	TRBJ2-1	CASSSSSGSPARTDEQFF	TGTGCCAGCAGCTCATCTAGCGGGAGCCCGGCACGTACAGATGAGCAGTTCTTC
TRBV5-6	NA	NA	TRBJ2-1	CASSLPAFYEQFF	TGTGCCAGCAGCTTACCAGCTTTCTATGAGCAGTTCTTC
TRBV24-1	TRBD1	NA	TRBJ2-2	CATSAPQGHGELFF	TGTGCCACCAGTGCCCCACAGGGGCACGGGGAGCTGTTTTTT
TRBV11-3	NA	once	TRBJ2-2	CASSPGTPTGELFF	TGTGCCAGCAGTCCCGGGACACCCACCGGGGAGCTGTTTTTT
TRBV27	TRBD1	NA	TRBJ2-7	CASSVGTGGYEQYF	TGTGCCAGCAGTGTCGGGACAGGGGGGTACGAGCAGTACTTC
TRBV10-3	TRBD1	NA	TRBJ2-1	CATRDRENEQFF	TGTGCCACCAGGGACAGGGAGAATGAGCAGTTCTTC
TRBV5-5	NA	NA	TRBJ2-1	CASRPPGTPQNEQFF	TGTGCCAGCAGACCCCCCGGGACACCTCAAAATGAGCAGTTCTTC
TRBV29-1	NA	NA	TRBJ1-5	CSVGNGPYNQPQHF	TGCAGCGTTGGGAACGGACCGTACAATCAGCCCCAGCATTTT
TRBV5-1	NA	few	TRBJ1-4	CASSFQQTTNEKLFF	TGCGCCAGCAGCTTCCAACAGACAACTAATGAAAAACTGTTTTTT
TRBV9	TRBD2	NA	TRBJ2-2	CASSVTSGPTGELFF	TGTGCCAGCAGCGTCACTAGCGGCCCCACCGGGGAGCTGTTTTTT
TRBV5-1	NA	NA	TRBJ2-5	CASSLGVLGQETQYF	TGCGCCAGCAGCTTGGGGGTTCTGGGCCAAGAGACCCAGTACTTC
TRBV27	NA	NA	TRBJ1-1	CASSLSVQNTEAFF	TGTGCCAGCAGTTTATCGGTTCAGAACACTGAAGCTTTCTTT
TRBV7-2	TRBD2	few	TRBJ2-7	CASSRSGSGTYEQYF	TGTGCCAGCAGCCGTAGCGGGTCAGGGACCTACGAGCAGTACTTC
TRBV7-8	NA	NA	TRBJ2-3	CASSLGASLSTDTQYF	TGTGCCAGCAGCTTAGGAGCGAGCCTTAGCACAGATACGCAGTATTTT
TRBV7-2	TRBD2	NA	TRBJ2-1	CASSLGGSGYNEQFF	TGTGCCAGCAGCTTGGGAGGGAGTGGCTACAATGAGCAGTTCTTC
TRBV6-6	NA	NA	TRBJ1-3	CASSYPTPVSGNTIYF	TGTGCCAGCAGTTACCCCACCCCCGTCTCTGGAAACACCATATATTTT
TRBV19	NA	NA	TRBJ1-1	CASSIERATEAFF	TGTGCCAGTAGTATAGAGCGGGCTACCGAAGCTTTCTTT
TRBV13	NA	few	TRBJ1-1	CASSLVGVWTEAFF	TGTGCCAGCAGCTTAGTTGGGGTGTGGACTGAAGCTTTCTTT
TRBV5-1	TRBD2	NA	TRBJ2-3	CASSLLAGVADTQYF	TGCGCCAGCAGCTTACTAGCGGGAGTGGCAGATACGCAGTATTTT
TRBV19	TRBD2	NA	TRBJ2-7	CASSLTGTSGSYEQYF	TGTGCCAGTAGTCTTACCGGGACTAGCGGCTCCTACGAGCAGTACTTC
TRBV7-9	TRBD2	NA	TRBJ2-7	CASSFTSGTYEQYF	TGTGCCAGCAGTTTTACTAGCGGGACCTACGAGCAGTACTTC
TRBV30	NA	NA	TRBJ2-3	CAWSRGLGATDTQYF	TGTGCCTGGAGTCGAGGTCTAGGAGCCACAGATACGCAGTATTTT
TRBV7-9	TRBD2	NA	TRBJ2-5	CASSLASVLAGETQYF	TGTGCCAGCAGCTTAGCGAGCGTGCTAGCGGGAGAGACCCAGTACTTC
TRBV27	TRBD2	NA	TRBJ2-1	CASRAGAREQFF	TGTGCCAGCAGAGCGGGAGCGCGGGAGCAGTTCTTC
TRBV7-8	NA	NA	TRBJ1-2	CASSSHGNYGYTF	TGTGCCAGCAGCTCCCACGGGAACTATGGCTACACCTTC
TRBV2	TRBD1	NA	TRBJ2-5	CASSSQGAGETQYF	TGTGCCAGCAGTTCACAGGGGGCGGGAGAGACCCAGTACTTC